The 23 T cell receptor beta chains below come from one sample, sequenced in a study of cytomegalovirus exposure and HLA in healthy donors. The PCR contained 60 Vbeta and 13 Jbeta primers. Measured with immunoSEQ multiplex PCR; TCRdb has only the in-frame clones, and not every one. This table holds some 150,000 clones, more than 65% found once. Sequences were obtained from PBMCs. The receptors stem from a man between 50 and 59 years old in good health and CMV-seropositive.

The V and J genes are TRBV5-8 and TRBJ2-1, with D hard to call. V shed 4 bases and J shed 8 bases, with 25 bases lying between them. CDR3 length: 17 amino acids. Germline values: CDR1 SGHTS, CDR2 YDEGEE. CDR3: CASSPLTSAERAYEQFF. In DNA form, the CDR3 reads TGTGCCAGCAGCCCGCTCACCTCCGCCGAGCGCGCCTATGAGCAGTTCTTC.

The chain recombines TRBV27 with TRBJ2-5; 10 bases agree with TRBD2. J was trimmed by 5 bases and V by 0 bases; bases with no gene match: 3. CDR3 length: 15 residues. Per the germline V gene, CDR1 is MNHEY and CDR2 is SMNVEV (reference sequence). The CDR3 sequence is CASSLSLAGVETQYF. The CDR3 coding sequence is TGTGCCAGCAGTTTATCGCTAGCGGGAGTGGAGACCCAGTACTTC.

Only one count was recorded for this clone. The V gene is TRBV5-4, the J gene TRBJ2-3, with 11 bases matching TRBD2. Unmatched junction bases numbered 9, after V lost 4 bases and J lost 5 bases. Germline V gives CDR1 SGHNT, CDR2 YYREEE (reference sequence). This CDR3 has 16 residues. CDR3 DNA: TGTGCCAGCAGCCATAGTAGCGGGAGGGGATTAGATACGCAGTATTTT. Translation gives CASSHSSGRGLDTQYF. The whole variable domain, remainder taken from reference TRBV5-4 and TRBJ2-3, is ETGVTQSPTHLIKTRGQQVTLRCSSQSGHNTVSWYQQALGQGPQFIFQYYREEENGRGNFPPRFSGLQFPNYSSELNVNALELDDSALYLCASSHSSGRGLDTQYFGPGTRLTVL.

This clone has just a few counts. Other DNA sequences in this specimen translate into the identical CDR3. This sequence joins TRBV19 and TRBJ2-1; D may be TRBD2 (5 bases). This CDR3 is 14 amino acids long. Trimming removed 4 bases at V and 0 bases at J, with 7 bases between. CDR1 and CDR2 from the germline V gene are LNHDA and SQIVND (reference sequence). CDR3 bases: TGTGCCAGTAGTAGCGGGCGCTCCTACAATGAGCAGTTCTTC. Translated, it gives CASSSGRSYNEQFF.

This clone occurred a few times. The rearrangement uses TRBV28 and TRBJ2-5; TRBD2 matches 10 bases. This CDR3 is built from 16 residues. With 5 bases clipped from V and 5 bases from J, the junction kept 11 bases outside the gene matches. Germline lookup yields CDR1 MDHEN and CDR2 SYDVKM. CDR3 DNA: TGTGCCAGCAGTCCCGTGAAGCGGGAGGGCCCGGAGACCCAGTACTTC. This translates into CASSPVKREGPETQYF.

The chain combines TRBV27 with TRBJ1-1, with D perhaps TRBD1 (6 bases). Deletions cut 5 bases from V and 5 bases from J, with 15 bases between. The germline V gene has CDR1 MNHEY and CDR2 SMNVEV (reference sequence). This CDR3 contains 14 residues. This chain's CDR3 is CASSRRDIMTEAFF. In DNA, the CDR3 is TGTGCCAGCAGTCGTCGGGACATTATGACTGAAGCTTTCTTT.

V usage is TRBV2 and J usage is TRBJ1-5; 10 nucleotides line up with TRBD1. V was pared by 2 bases and J by 6 bases, with 4 bases of the junction left unmatched. The V gene's germline CDR1 is SNHLY and CDR2 FYNNEI. This CDR3 has 15 amino acids. CDR3 region: CASSEWGQGIQPQHF. DNA of the CDR3: TGTGCCAGCAGTGAATGGGGACAGGGGATTCAGCCCCAGCATTTT.

This chain uses TRBV27 with TRBJ1-2; 11 positions agree with TRBD1. This CDR3 region has 17 residues. The V and J ends lost 8 bases and 0 bases, in that order; junction bases with no gene match: 11. From germline, CDR1 is MNHEY and CDR2 SMNVEV (reference sequence). Here the CDR3 reads CASGQGALLLTNYGYTF. The CDR3 nucleotides are TGTGCCAGCGGACAGGGGGCTCTCCTCCTCACTAACTATGGCTACACCTTC.

This rearrangement joins TRBV11-3 to TRBJ2-2; 8 bases match TRBD2. Germline values: CDR1 SGHNT, CDR2 YENEEA. After removal of 1 base from V and 4 bases from J, the junction contained 5 bases not matched to a gene. This CDR3 spans 16 amino acids. CDR3 coding DNA: TGTGCCAGCAGCTTAGTGAGCGGGAGAGGCACCGGGGAGCTGTTTTTT. Translation gives CASSLVSGRGTGELFF.

This rearrangement joins TRBV28 to TRBJ1-2, with D perhaps TRBD1 (6 bases). Germline V lookup: CDR1 MDHEN, CDR2 SYDVKM. V was trimmed by 2 bases and J by 3 bases, leaving 10 bases between them. This CDR3 has 14 residues. The CDR3 DNA is TGTGCCAGCAGTTTAAGCGCAGGGGACTATGGCTACACCTTC. It yields the protein CASSLSAGDYGYTF.

This chain uses TRBV6-1 with TRBJ1-5; D gene unclear. Between the trimmed V and J ends, which lost 7 bases and 3 bases, there was a span of 4 bases. CDR1 and CDR2 (germline): MNHNS, SASEGT. The CDR3 spans 11 residues. The CDR3 sequence is CASTNNQPQHF. DNA for the CDR3: TGTGCCAGCACCAACAATCAGCCCCAGCATTTT.

This clone was detected a few times. This chain uses TRBV28 with TRBJ2-2; 8 bases align to TRBD1. V shed 6 bases and J 1 base; nucleotides not matched to a gene: 13. This CDR3 has 18 amino acids. Germline CDR1 MDHEN, CDR2 SYDVKM. In DNA, the CDR3 is TGTGCCAGCAGACCAATGTTCGGACAGGGCTGGAACACCGGGGAGCTGTTTTTT. The encoded protein is CASRPMFGQGWNTGELFF.

V is TRBV19 and J is TRBJ2-1; the D gene is possibly TRBD1 (5 bases). The germline V and J ends were trimmed by 6 bases and 4 bases, with 10 bases remaining between them. Germline CDR1 reads LNHDA; CDR2 reads SQIVND (reference sequence). This CDR3 spans 13 amino acids. CDR3 coding DNA: TGTGCCAGTAGAAGACAGCAATACAATGAGCAGTTCTTC. Residues: CASRRQQYNEQFF.

A note on this clone: Other DNA sequences within the sample encode an identical CDR3. The CDR3 DNA follows: TGTGCCAGTAGTATAGGACAGGGGAGAGGCTACACCTTC. This encodes CASSIGQGRGYTF. The chain uses TRBV19 and TRBJ1-2, with 8 bases that match TRBD1. The CDR3 length is 13 residues. The germline V gene encodes CDR1 LNHDA and CDR2 SQIVND (reference sequence). Trimming took 1 base from V and 8 from J; bases not matched to a gene: 3. Combining the CDR3 with reference TRBV19 and TRBJ1-2 gives the whole variable domain DGGITQSPKYLFRKEGQNVTLSCEQNLNHDAMYWYRQDPGQGLRLIYYSQIVNDFQKGDIAEGYSVSREKKESFPLTVTSAQKNPTAFYLCASSIGQGRGYTFGSGTRLTVV.

This chain connects TRBV27 to TRBJ2-3; 12 positions agree with TRBD2. This CDR3 comprises 15 residues. Germline loops: CDR1 MNHEY, CDR2 SMNVEV (reference sequence). V lost 6 bases to trimming and J lost 6 bases; unmatched junction nucleotides: 7. CDR3 protein: CASRTLAGGEDTQYF. Here the CDR3 DNA reads TGTGCCAGCAGAACTCTAGCGGGAGGGGAGGATACGCAGTATTTT.

This clone has only one observation. The chain links TRBV18 to TRBJ1-1; D call uncertain. V lost 6 bases and J lost 0, with 11 bases in between. The length of the CDR3 is 14 residues. Per germline, CDR1 KGHSH and CDR2 LQKENI. CDR3 nucleotides: TGTGCCAGCTCCTACAGTACCATGAACACTGAAGCTTTCTTT. It yields the protein CASSYSTMNTEAFF.

The V and J genes are TRBV7-8 and TRBJ2-2, with 8 nucleotides matching TRBD2. From germline, CDR1 is SGHVS and CDR2 FQNEAQ. The CDR3 is made up of 15 amino acids. The ends lost 4 bases at V and 6 bases at J; junction bases unmatched: 7. This CDR3 reads CASSSTSAGPGELFF. The CDR3 DNA reads TGTGCCAGCAGCTCGACTAGCGCCGGTCCCGGGGAGCTGTTTTTT. Filled out from reference TRBV7-8 and TRBJ2-2, the complete variable domain reads GAGVSQSPRYKVAKRGQDVALRCDPISGHVSLFWYQQALGQGPEFLTYFQNEAQLDKSGLPSDRFFAERPEGSVSTLKIQRTQQEDSAVYLCASSSTSAGPGELFFGEGSRLTVL.

The rearrangement joins TRBV6-5 to TRBJ2-3, with D possibly matching TRBD2 (6 bases). The CDR3 is 14 residues long. V was clipped by 8 bases and J by 4 bases, with 16 bases between them. CDR1 MNHEY and CDR2 SVGAGI come from the germline V gene. CDR3 in amino acids: CASLGRDEADTQYF. The DNA for the CDR3 is TGTGCCAGCCTGGGGCGGGACGAAGCAGATACGCAGTATTTT.

The chain carries TRBV18 and TRBJ1-1; possible D gene TRBD1, 5 bases. Trimming shortened V by 0 bases and J by 8 bases, and 10 bases separated the two germline ends. Germline CDR1 is KGHSH and CDR2 is LQKENI. This CDR3 is 13 amino acids long. The CDR3 nucleotides read TGTGCCAGCTCACCACCGGGGCGGACAGAAGCTTTCTTT. The encoded protein is CASSPPGRTEAFF.

In this sample, this clone turned up once. This rearrangement joins TRBV5-1 to TRBJ2-5, with a tentative D call TRBD1 (6 bases). Germline V gives CDR1 SGHRS, CDR2 YFSETQ. Trimming took 2 bases from V and 3 from J, leaving 20 bases between them. This CDR3 is built from 17 residues. The CDR3 here is CASSLSLGARREETQYF. The CDR3 nucleotides read TGCGCCAGCAGCTTAAGTTTGGGGGCCAGGCGTGAAGAGACCCAGTACTTC.

The chain uses TRBV28 and TRBJ2-3, with D tentatively TRBD1 (6 bases). Deletions cut 7 bases from V and 5 bases from J, with 16 bases between. Germline V gene sequence: CDR1 MDHEN, CDR2 SYDVKM. The CDR3 spans 14 residues. CDR3 sequence: CASTLTGSGDTQYF. CDR3 in DNA: TGTGCCAGCACCCTCACAGGGTCGGGAGATACGCAGTATTTT.

The chain employs TRBV2 and TRBJ2-3; 8 bases are a match to TRBD2. V was clipped by 5 bases and J by 4 bases; unmatched bases: 11. The CDR3 covers 16 residues. From germline, CDR1 is SNHLY and CDR2 FYNNEI. The CDR3 here is CASSSGLAGGSDTQYF. DNA of the CDR3: TGTGCCAGCAGTTCAGGACTAGCTGGGGGGTCAGATACGCAGTATTTT.

The CDR3 coding sequence is TGTGCCAGCAGCCTCAACGCGGGGGGGTATGGCTACACCTTC. Its protein is CASSLNAGGYGYTF. This rearrangement joins TRBV7-2 to TRBJ1-2; D may be TRBD1 (5 bases). This CDR3 is 14 amino acids long. V shed 5 bases and J shed 5 bases, with 15 bases lying between them. CDR1 is SGHTA, CDR2 FQGNSA, per germline.